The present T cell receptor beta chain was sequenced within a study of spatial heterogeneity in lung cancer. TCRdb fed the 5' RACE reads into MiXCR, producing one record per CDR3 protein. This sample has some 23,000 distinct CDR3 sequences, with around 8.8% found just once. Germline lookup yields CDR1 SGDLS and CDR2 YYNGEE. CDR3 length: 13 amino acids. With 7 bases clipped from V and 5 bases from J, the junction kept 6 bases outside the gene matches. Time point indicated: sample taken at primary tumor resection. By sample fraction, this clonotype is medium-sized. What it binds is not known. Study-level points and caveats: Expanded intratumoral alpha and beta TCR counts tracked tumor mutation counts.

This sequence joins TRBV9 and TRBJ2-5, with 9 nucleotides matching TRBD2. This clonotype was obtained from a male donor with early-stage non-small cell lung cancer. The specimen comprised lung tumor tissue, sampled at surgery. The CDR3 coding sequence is TGTGCCAGCCGCGGGAGGGCTGAGGAGACCCAGTACTTC. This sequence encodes CASRGRAEETQYF.